The 6 T cell receptor beta chains below were found in one sample sequenced in a study of post-analysis software for immune sequencing data. TCR beta libraries were prepared from cDNA with unique molecular identifiers. Via MiXCR, TCRdb re-called the PCR reads, giving one row per CDR3 protein. Of under 200,000 distinct CDR3 sequences listed, under 40% are singletons. The sample consisted of blood, taken after autologous hematopoietic stem cell transplantation. Every receptor here comes from a girl between 10 and 17 years old with multiple sclerosis.

V and J are TRBV20-1 and TRBJ2-1, with 9 bases identical to TRBD2. The CDR3 contains 15 residues. The V gene's germline CDR1 is DFQATT and CDR2 SNEGSKA (reference sequence). With 4 bases clipped from V and 4 bases from J, the junction kept 8 bases outside the gene matches. CDR3 region: CSAIAGTSRYNEQFF. In DNA, the CDR3 is TGCAGTGCTATCGCCGGGACTAGCAGATACAATGAGCAGTTCTTC.

In this sample, this clonotype turned up a few times. The chain carries TRBV29-1 and TRBJ2-7; possibly TRBD1 for D (8 bases). CDR1 and CDR2 (germline): SQVTM, ANQGSEA. V dropped 7 bases and J dropped 2 bases, with 18 bases sitting between them. This CDR3 region has 14 residues. The CDR3 DNA reads TGCAGCGCCTGGACAGGGAGGGGAACCTACGAGCAGTACTTC. This gives the protein CSAWTGRGTYEQYF.

This clonotype was detected only a few times. V gene TRBV27 combines with J gene TRBJ2-7; D could derive from TRBD1 or TRBD2 (5 bases each). The CDR3 loop spans 13 amino acids. Trimming took 7 bases from V and 0 from J, leaving 10 bases between them. Germline V lookup: CDR1 MNHEY, CDR2 SMNVEV (reference sequence). In DNA, the CDR3 is TGTGCCAGCAAACGGGGCACCTCCTACGAGCAGTACTTC. Translated, it gives CASKRGTSYEQYF.

A remark on this clonotype: Sequence at one end of the junction differs from germline and may be a read error. The genes are TRBV7-2 and TRBJ2-7; 7 positions agree with TRBD1. CDR3 length: 12 amino acids. The V gene's germline CDR1 is SGHTA and CDR2 FQGNSA. CDR3 nucleotide sequence: TGTGCCAGCAGCTTCCCTAGACAGGGTCTCCTCTTC. This sequence encodes CASSFPRQGLLF.

In its sample, this clonotype was seen many times. The V and J genes are TRBV5-6 and TRBJ2-1; maybe TRBD2 (6 bases). The V end was cut by 2 bases, the J end by 0 bases, with 18 bases between. The CDR3 loop spans 18 amino acids. Per the germline V gene, CDR1 is SGHDT and CDR2 is YYEEEE. The CDR3, as DNA: TGTGCCAGCAGCTTTCTTTCTAGCGCGGGCGACTCCTACAATGAGCAGTTCTTC. It yields the protein CASSFLSSAGDSYNEQFF.

The chain couples TRBV12-3 or TRBV12-4 to TRBJ1-3; D unresolved. This CDR3 has 15 amino acids. Trimming took off 2 bases at V and 4 bases at J, with 12 bases between the two ends. The CDR3 DNA follows: TGTGCCAGCAGTTTATATCTTGGGCCAGGAAACACCATATATTTT. Translating it yields CASSLYLGPGNTIYF.